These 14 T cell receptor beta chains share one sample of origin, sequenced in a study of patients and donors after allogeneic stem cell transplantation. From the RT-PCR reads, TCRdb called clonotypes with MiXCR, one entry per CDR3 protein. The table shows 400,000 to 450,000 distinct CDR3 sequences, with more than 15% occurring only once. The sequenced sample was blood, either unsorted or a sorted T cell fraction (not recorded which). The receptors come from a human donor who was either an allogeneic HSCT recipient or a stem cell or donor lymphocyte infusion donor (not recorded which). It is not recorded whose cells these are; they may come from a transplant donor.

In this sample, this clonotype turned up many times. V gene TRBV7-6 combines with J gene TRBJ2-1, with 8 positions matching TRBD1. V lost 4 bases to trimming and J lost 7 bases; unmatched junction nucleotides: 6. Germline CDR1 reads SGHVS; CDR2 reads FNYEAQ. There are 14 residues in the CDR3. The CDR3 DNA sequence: TGTGCCAGCAGCTACCCTCAGGGGGCGAATGAGCAGTTCTTC. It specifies CASSYPQGANEQFF.

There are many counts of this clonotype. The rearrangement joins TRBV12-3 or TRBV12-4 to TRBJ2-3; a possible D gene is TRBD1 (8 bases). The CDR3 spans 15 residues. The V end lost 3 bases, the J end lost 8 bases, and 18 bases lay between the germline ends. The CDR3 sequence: CASSFSAGGGGTQYF. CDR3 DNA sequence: TGTGCCAGCAGTTTCTCAGCAGGGGGCGGGGGTACGCAGTATTTT.

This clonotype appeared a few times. The CDR3 sequence: CASSPAAGNTGELFF. The CDR3 DNA sequence: TGTGCCAGCAGCCCGGCGGCGGGGAACACCGGGGAGCTGTTTTTT. This rearrangement joins TRBV5-4 to TRBJ2-2, with a weak D call TRBD2 (5 bases). Germline V CDR1 and CDR2: SGHNT, YYREEE (reference sequence). Trimming took 4 bases from V and 1 from J, leaving 11 bases between them. The CDR3 covers 15 residues.

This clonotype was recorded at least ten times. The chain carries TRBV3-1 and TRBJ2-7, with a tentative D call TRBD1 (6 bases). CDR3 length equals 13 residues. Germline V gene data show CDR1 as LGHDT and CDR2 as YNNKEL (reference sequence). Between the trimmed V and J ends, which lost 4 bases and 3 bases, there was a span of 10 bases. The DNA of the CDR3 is TGTGCCAGCAGCCCCACAGGGTACTACGAGCAGTACTTC. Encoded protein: CASSPTGYYEQYF.

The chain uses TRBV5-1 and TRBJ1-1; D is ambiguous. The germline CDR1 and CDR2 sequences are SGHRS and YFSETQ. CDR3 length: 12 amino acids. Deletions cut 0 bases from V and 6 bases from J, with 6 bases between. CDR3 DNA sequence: TGCGCCAGCAGCTTGGACCCAGCTGAAGCTTTCTTT. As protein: CASSLDPAEAFF.

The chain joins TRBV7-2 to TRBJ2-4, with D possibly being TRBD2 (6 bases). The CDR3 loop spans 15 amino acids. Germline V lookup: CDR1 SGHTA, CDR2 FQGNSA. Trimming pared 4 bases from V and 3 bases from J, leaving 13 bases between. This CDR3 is CASSSARGLKNIQYF. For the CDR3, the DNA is TGTGCCAGCAGCTCCGCTAGGGGACTCAAAAACATTCAGTACTTC.

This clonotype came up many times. The CDR3 coding sequence is TGCGCCAGCAGCCAAGCCTCTGGGGCCAACGTCCTGACTTTC. Protein: CASSQASGANVLTF. The rearrangement links TRBV4-3 to TRBJ2-6, with D unresolved. The CDR3 is 14 residues long. Trimming removed 1 base at V and 0 bases at J, with 1 base between. Germline CDR1 LGHNA, CDR2 YSLEER.

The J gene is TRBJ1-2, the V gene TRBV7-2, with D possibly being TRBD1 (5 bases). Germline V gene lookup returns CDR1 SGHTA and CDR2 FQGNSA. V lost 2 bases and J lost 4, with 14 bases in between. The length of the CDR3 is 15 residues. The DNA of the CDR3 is TGTGCCAGCAGCTTAAGCTGGGGGAGAATCTATGGCTACACCTTC. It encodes CASSLSWGRIYGYTF.

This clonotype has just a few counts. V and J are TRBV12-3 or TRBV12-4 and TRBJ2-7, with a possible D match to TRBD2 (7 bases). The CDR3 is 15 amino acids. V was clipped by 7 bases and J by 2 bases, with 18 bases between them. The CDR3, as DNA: TGTGCCAGCACCCTAGGGGGGGTTCCGACCTACGAGCAGTACTTC. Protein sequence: CASTLGGVPTYEQYF.

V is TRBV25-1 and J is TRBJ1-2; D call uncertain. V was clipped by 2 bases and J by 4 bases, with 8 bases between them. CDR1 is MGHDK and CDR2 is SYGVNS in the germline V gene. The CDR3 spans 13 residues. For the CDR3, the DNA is TGTGCCAGCAGTGAAGGCATCTTCTATGGCTACACCTTC. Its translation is CASSEGIFYGYTF.

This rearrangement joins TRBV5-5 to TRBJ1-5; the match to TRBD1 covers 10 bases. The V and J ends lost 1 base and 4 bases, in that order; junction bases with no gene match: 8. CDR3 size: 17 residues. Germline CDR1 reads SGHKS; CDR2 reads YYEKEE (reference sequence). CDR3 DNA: TGTGCCAGCAGCTTGAAAGGGACAGGGGATTGGAATCAGCCCCAGCATTTT. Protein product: CASSLKGTGDWNQPQHF.

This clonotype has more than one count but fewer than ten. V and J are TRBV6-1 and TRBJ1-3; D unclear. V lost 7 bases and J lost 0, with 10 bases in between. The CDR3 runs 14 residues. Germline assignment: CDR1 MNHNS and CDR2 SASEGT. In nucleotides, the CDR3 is TGTGCCAGCACCGTACAGAGCTCTGGAAACACCATATATTTT. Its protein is CASTVQSSGNTIYF.

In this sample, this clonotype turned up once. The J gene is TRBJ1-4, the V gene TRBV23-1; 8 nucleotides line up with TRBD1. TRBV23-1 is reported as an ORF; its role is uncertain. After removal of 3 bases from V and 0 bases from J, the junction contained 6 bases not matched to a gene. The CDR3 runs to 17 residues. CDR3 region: CASSQYHRGSTNEKLFF. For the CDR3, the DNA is TGCGCCAGCAGTCAGTACCACAGGGGGTCAACTAATGAAAAACTGTTTTTT.

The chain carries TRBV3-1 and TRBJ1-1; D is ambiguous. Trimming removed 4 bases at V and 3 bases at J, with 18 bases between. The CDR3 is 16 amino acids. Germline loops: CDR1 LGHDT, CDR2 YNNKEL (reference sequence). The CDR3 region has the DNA TGTGCCAGCAGCCGTTCCCCGGTCGGCTCTTACACTGAAGCTTTCTTT. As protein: CASSRSPVGSYTEAFF.